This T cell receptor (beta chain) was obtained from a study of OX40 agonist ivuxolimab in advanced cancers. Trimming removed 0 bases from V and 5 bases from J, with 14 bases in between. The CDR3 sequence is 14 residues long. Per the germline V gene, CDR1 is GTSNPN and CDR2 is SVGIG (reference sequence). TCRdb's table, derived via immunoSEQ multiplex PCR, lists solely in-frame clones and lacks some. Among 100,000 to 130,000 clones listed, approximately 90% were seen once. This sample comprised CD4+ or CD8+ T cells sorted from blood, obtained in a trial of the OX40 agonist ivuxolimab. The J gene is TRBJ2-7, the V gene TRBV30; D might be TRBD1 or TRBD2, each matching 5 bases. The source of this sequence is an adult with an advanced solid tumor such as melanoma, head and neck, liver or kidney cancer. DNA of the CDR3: TGTGCCTGGAGTGTACCGGGGACCATCGACGAGCAGTACTTC. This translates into CAWSVPGTIDEQYF.